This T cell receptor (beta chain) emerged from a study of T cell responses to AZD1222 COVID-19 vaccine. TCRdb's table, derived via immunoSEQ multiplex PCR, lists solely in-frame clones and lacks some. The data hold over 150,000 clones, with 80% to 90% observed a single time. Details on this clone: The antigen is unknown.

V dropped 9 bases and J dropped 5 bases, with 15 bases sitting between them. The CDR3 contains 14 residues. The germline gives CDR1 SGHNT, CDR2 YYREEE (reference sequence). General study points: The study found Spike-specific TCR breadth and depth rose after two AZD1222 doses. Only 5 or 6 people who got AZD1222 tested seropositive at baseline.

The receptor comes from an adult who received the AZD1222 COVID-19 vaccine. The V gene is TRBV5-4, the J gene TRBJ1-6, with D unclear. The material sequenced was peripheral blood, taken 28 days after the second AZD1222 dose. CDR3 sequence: CATGMGWNNSPLHF. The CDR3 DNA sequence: TGTGCCACCGGGATGGGTTGGAATAATTCACCCCTCCACTTT.